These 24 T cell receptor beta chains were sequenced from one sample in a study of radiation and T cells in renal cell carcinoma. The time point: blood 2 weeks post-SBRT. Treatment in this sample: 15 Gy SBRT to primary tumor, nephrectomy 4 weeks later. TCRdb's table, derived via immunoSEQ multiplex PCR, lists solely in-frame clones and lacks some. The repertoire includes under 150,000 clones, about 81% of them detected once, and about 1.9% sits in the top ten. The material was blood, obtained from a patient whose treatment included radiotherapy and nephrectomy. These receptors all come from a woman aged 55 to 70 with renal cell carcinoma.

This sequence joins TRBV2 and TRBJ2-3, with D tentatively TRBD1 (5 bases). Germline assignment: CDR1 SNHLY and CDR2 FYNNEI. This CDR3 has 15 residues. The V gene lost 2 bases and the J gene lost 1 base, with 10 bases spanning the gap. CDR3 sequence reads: CASSERGFGTDTQYF. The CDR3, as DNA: TGTGCCAGCAGTGAAAGGGGTTTTGGCACAGATACGCAGTATTTT.

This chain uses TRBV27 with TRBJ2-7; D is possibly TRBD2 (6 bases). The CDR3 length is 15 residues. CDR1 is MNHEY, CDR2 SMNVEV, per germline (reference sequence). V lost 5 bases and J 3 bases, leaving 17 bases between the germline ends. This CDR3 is CASSLRARRDYEQYF. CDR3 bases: TGTGCCAGCAGTCTAAGGGCCAGGAGGGACTACGAGCAGTACTTC.

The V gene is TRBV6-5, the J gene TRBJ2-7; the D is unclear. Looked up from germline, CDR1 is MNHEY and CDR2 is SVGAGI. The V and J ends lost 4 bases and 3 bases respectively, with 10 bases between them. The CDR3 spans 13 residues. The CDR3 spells CASSSPENYEQYF. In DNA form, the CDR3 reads TGTGCCAGCAGTTCCCCTGAGAACTACGAGCAGTACTTC.

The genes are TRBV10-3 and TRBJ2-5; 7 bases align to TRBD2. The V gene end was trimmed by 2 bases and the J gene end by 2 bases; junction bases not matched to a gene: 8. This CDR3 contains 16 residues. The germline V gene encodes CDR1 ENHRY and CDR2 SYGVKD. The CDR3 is CAISEGASGTQETQYF. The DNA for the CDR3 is TGTGCCATCAGTGAGGGTGCTAGCGGAACTCAAGAGACCCAGTACTTC.

CDR3 bases: TGTGCCAGTAGTATAGTGCCGGGAGGAAGGAGGAATGAGCAGTTCTTC. Translation gives CASSIVPGGRRNEQFF. V usage is TRBV19 and J usage is TRBJ2-1; TRBD2 aligns across 7 bases. Germline V lookup: CDR1 LNHDA, CDR2 SQIVND (reference sequence). After removal of 1 base from V and 7 bases from J, the junction contained 10 bases not matched to a gene. The CDR3 contains 16 residues.

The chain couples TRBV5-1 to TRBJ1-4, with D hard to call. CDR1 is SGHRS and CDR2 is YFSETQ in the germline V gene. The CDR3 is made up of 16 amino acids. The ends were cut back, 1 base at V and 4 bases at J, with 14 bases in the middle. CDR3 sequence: CASSLTDNSRNEKLFF. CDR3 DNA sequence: TGCGCCAGCAGCTTGACAGACAACTCCCGTAATGAAAAACTGTTTTTT.

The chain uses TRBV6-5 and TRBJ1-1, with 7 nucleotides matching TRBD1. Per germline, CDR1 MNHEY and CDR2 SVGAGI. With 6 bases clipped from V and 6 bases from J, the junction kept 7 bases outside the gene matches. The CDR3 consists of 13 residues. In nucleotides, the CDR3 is TGTGCCAGCAGCCGTACAGGGGTCGCTGAAGCTTTCTTT. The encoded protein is CASSRTGVAEAFF.

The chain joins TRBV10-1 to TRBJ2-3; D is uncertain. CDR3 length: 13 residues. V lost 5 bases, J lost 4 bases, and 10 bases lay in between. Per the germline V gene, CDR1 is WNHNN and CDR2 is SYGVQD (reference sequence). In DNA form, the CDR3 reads TGCGCCAGCAGTCAACGGGCAGCAGATACGCAGTATTTT. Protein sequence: CASSQRAADTQYF.

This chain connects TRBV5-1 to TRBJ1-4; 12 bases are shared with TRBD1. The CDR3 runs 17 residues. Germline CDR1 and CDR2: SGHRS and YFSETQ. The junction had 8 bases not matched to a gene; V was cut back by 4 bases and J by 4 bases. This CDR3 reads CASSVGQGAHGNEKLFF. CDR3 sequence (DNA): TGCGCCAGCAGCGTGGGACAGGGGGCTCATGGTAATGAAAAACTGTTTTTT.

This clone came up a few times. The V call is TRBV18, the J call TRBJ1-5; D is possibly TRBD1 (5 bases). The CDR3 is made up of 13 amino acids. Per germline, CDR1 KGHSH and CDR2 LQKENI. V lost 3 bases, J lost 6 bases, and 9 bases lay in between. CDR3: CASSPPGPQPQHF. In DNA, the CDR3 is TGTGCCAGCTCACCTCCGGGACCTCAGCCCCAGCATTTT. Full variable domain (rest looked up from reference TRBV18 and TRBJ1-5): NAGVMQNPRHLVRRRGQEARLRCSPMKGHSHVYWYRQLPEEGLKFMVYLQKENIIDESGMPKERFSAEFPKEGPSILRIQQVVRGDSAAYFCASSPPGPQPQHFGDGTRLSIL.

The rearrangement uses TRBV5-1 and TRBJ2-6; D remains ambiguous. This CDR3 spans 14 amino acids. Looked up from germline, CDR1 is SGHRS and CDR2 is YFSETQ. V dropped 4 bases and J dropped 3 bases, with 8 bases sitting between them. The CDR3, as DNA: TGCGCCAGCAGCAGCACGGGTGGGGCCAACGTCCTGACTTTC. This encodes CASSSTGGANVLTF.

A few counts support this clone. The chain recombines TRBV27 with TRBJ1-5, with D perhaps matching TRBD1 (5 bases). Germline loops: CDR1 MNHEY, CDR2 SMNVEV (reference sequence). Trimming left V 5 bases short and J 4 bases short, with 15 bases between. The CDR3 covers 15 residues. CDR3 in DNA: TGTGCCAGCAGTCGACGGGGACTATGGAATCAGCCCCAGCATTTT. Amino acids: CASSRRGLWNQPQHF.

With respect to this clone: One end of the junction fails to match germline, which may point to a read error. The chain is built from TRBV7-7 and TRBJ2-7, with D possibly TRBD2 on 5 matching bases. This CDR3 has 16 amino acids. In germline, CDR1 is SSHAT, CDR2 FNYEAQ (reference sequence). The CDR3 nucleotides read TGTGCTAGCAGCTTAGAGGCAAGGGAGATCACCTACGAGCAGTACTTC. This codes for CASSLEAREITYEQYF.

The CDR3 here is CASSWDRANSPLHF. CDR3 nucleotide sequence: TGTGCCAGCAGTTGGGACAGGGCTAATTCACCCCTCCACTTT. The V gene is TRBV2, the J gene TRBJ1-6, with 9 bases that match TRBD1. CDR1 is SNHLY and CDR2 is FYNNEI in the germline V gene. The J segment lost 6 bases and the V segment lost 5 bases, leaving 2 bases of the junction unmatched. This CDR3 contains 14 residues.

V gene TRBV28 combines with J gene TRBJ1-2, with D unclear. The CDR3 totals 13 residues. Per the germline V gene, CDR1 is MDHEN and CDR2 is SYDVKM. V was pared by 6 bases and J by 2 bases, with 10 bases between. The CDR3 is CASSRNRNYGYTF. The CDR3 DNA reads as TGTGCCAGCAGCCGGAACCGAAACTATGGCTACACCTTC.

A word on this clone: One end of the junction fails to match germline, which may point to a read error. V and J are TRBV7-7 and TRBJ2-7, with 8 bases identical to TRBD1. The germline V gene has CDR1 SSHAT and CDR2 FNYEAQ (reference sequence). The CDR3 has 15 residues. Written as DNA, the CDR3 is TGTGCTAGCAGCTTAGGGCCCGGACAGGGCTACGAGCAGTACTTC. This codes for CASSLGPGQGYEQYF.

The CDR3 DNA sequence: TGCGCCAGCAGCTTGGCTCCCTTAGCGGGGGGGCATAATGAGCAGTTCTTC. Translation: CASSLAPLAGGHNEQFF. The rearrangement uses TRBV5-1 and TRBJ2-1; 11 bases align to TRBD2. The junction had 9 bases not matched to a gene; V was cut back by 0 bases and J by 7 bases. This CDR3 contains 17 residues. CDR1 and CDR2 (germline): SGHRS, YFSETQ.

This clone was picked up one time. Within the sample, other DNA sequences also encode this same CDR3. CDR3 protein: CASSSGGRETQYF. The CDR3 DNA is TGTGCCAGTAGTTCCGGGGGACGCGAGACCCAGTACTTC. The chain joins TRBV19 to TRBJ2-5, with a tentative D call TRBD2 (6 bases). The CDR3 consists of 13 residues. CDR1 is LNHDA and CDR2 is SQIVND in the germline V gene (reference sequence). The V gene lost 5 bases and the J gene lost 5 bases, with 12 bases spanning the gap.

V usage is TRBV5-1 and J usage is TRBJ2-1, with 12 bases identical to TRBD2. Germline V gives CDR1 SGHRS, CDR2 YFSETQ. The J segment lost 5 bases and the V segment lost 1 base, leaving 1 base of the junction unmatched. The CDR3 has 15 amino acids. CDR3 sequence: CASSLTSGGHNEQFF. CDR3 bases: TGCGCCAGCAGCTTGACTAGCGGGGGGCACAATGAGCAGTTCTTC.

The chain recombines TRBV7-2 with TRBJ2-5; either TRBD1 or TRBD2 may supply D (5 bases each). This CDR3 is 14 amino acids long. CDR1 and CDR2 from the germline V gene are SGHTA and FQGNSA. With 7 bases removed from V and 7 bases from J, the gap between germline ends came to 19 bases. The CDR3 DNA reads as TGTGCCAGCACCCCAGGGACGGGCCCAGGGACCCAGTACTTC. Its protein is CASTPGTGPGTQYF.

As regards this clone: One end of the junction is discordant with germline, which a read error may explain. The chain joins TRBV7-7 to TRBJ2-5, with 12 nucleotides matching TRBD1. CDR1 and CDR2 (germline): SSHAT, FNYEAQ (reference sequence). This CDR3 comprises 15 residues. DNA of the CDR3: TGTGCTAGCAGGTTGGGACAGGGGGCTGAAGAGACCCAGTACTTC. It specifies CASRLGQGAEETQYF.

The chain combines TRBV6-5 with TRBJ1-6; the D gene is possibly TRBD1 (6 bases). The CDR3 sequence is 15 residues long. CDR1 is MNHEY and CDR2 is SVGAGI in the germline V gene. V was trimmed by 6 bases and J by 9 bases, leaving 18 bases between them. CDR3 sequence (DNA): TGTGCCAGCAGACGAGGCGTTGGGACACCTTCACCCCTCCACTTT. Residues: CASRRGVGTPSPLHF.

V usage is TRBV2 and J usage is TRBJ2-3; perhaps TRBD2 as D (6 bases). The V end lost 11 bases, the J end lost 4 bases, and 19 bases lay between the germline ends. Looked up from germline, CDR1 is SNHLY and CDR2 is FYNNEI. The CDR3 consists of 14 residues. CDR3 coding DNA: TGTGCCGGGGGGAGTTCCGACGGGGCAGATACGCAGTATTTT. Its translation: CAGGSSDGADTQYF.

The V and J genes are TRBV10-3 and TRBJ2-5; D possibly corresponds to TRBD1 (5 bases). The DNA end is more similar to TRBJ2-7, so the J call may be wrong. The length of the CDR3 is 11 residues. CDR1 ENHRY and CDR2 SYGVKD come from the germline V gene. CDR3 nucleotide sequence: TGTGCCATCAAAGGGGCTTACGAGCAGTACTTC. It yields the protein CAIKGAYEQYF.